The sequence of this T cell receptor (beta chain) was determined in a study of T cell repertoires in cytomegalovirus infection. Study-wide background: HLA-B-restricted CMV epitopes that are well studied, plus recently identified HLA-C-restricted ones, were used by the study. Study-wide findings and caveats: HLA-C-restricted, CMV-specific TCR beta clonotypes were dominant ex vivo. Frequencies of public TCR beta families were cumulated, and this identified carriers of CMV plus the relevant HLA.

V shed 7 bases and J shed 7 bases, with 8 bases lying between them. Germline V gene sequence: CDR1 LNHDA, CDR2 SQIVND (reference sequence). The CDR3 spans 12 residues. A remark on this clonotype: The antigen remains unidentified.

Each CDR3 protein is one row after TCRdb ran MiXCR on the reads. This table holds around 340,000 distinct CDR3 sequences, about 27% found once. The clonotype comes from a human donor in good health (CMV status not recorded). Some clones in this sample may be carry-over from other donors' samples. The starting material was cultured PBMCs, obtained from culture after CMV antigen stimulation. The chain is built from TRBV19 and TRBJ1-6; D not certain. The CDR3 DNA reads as TGTGCCAGTACTGATGGAAATTCACCCCTCCACTTT. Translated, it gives CASTDGNSPLHF. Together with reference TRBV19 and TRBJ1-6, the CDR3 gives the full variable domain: DGGITQSPKYLFRKEGQNVTLSCEQNLNHDAMYWYRQDPGQGLRLIYYSQIVNDFQKGDIAEGYSVSREKKESFPLTVTSAQKNPTAFYLCASTDGNSPLHFGNGTRLTVT.